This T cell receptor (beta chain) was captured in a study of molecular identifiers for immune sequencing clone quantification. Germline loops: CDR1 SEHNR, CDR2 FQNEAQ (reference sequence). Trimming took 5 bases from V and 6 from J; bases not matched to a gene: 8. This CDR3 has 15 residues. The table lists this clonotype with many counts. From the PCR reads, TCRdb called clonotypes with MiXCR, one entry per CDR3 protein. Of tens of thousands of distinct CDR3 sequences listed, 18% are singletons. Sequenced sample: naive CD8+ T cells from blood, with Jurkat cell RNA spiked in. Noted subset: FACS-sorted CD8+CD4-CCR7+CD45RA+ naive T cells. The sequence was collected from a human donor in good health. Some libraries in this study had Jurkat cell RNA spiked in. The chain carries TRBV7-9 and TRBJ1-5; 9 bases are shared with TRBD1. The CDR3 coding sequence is TGTGCCAGCAGCCCACAGGGGGCCGGTGCTCAGCCCCAGCATTTT. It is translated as CASSPQGAGAQPQHF. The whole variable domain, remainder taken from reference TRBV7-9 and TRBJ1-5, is DTGVSQNPRHKITKRGQNVTFRCDPISEHNRLYWYRQTLGQGPEFLTYFQNEAQLEKSRLLSDRFSAERPKGSFSTLEIQRTEQGDSAMYLCASSPQGAGAQPQHFGDGTRLSIL.